These T cell receptor beta chains were read from a single sample in a study of long-term antiretroviral therapy in people with HIV. Profiled with immunoSEQ multiplex PCR; TCRdb holds only in-frame clones, not every one. Of approximately 20,000 clones in the sample, approximately 82% are singletons; the top ten hold roughly 4.8%. The input for sequencing was unsorted PBMCs, taken 0.5 years after starting antiretroviral therapy. These receptors all stem from a man between 18 and 29 years old with HIV. The CDR3 runs from the conserved cysteine through the conserved F or W. D genes are given only for firm matches. Clone size is not always given. Where it is, it says once, few, many or a class for expanded clones.

TRBJ1-2 | TRBV5-1 | . | . | CASTLRGDGYTF | TGCGCCAGCACCCTCCGAGGGGATGGCTACACCTTC
TRBJ1-2 | TRBV11-2 | . | . | CASSALNYGYTF | TGTGCCAGCAGTGCGCTAAACTATGGCTACACCTTC
TRBJ2-1 | TRBV18 | . | TRBD1 | CASSLGQDLSYNEQFF | TGTGCCAGCTCACTAGGACAGGACCTTTCCTACAATGAGCAGTTCTTC
TRBJ1-3 | TRBV10-3 | . | . | CAISDDGGSGNTIYF | TGTGCCATCAGTGACGACGGGGGCTCTGGAAACACCATATATTTT
TRBJ2-7 | TRBV7-9 | . | TRBD2 | CASSLVPSGRFYEQYF | TGTGCCAGCAGCTTAGTTCCTAGCGGGAGATTTTACGAGCAGTACTTC
TRBJ1-5 | TRBV4-1 | . | . | CASSQDSSPPDQPQHF | TGCGCCAGCAGCCAAGATTCTTCTCCGCCGGATCAGCCCCAGCATTTT
TRBJ1-3 | TRBV19 | . | TRBD1 | CASSMDRGTSSGNTIYF | TGTGCCAGTAGTATGGACAGGGGGACGAGCTCTGGAAACACCATATATTTT
TRBJ2-3 | TRBV6-1 | . | TRBD2 | CASSEASGSPDTQYF | TGTGCCAGCAGTGAAGCGAGCGGGAGCCCAGATACGCAGTATTTT
TRBJ1-3 | TRBV11-1 | . | . | CASSTTEGNTIYF | TGTGCCAGCAGCACGACTGAAGGAAACACCATATATTTT
TRBJ1-2 | TRBV6-5 | . | . | CASSSDHLYGYTF | TGTGCCAGCAGTTCAGACCACCTCTATGGCTACACCTTC
TRBJ1-2 | TRBV10-1 | few | TRBD1 | CAIDVDSGTGGKEGYTF | TGCGCCATCGACGTCGATTCCGGGACAGGGGGAAAAGAGGGCTACACCTTC
TRBJ1-2 | TRBV6-5 | . | . | CASSYSTRANYGYTF | TGTGCCAGCAGTTACTCGACCCGGGCTAACTATGGCTACACCTTC
TRBJ2-2 | TRBV19 | . | . | CASRSGSGNGELFF | TGTGCCAGTAGGAGTGGCAGCGGCAACGGGGAGCTGTTTTTT
TRBJ2-2 | TRBV2 | few | . | CASSDPGELFF | TGTGCCAGCAGTGATCCCGGGGAGCTGTTTTTT
TRBJ1-2 | TRBV4-3 | few | TRBD1 | CASSQSGDRSISGYTF | TGCGCCAGCAGCCAATCGGGGGACAGGTCGATTTCGGGCTACACCTTC
TRBJ2-5 | TRBV7-3 | . | . | CASSPGKGKETQYF | TGTGCCAGCAGCCCCGGAAAGGGGAAAGAGACCCAGTACTTC
TRBJ2-1 | TRBV7-8 | . | . | CASSLALGSSYNEQFF | TGTGCCAGCAGCTTAGCGCTGGGAAGCTCCTACAATGAGCAGTTCTTC
TRBJ2-7 | TRBV7-2 | . | . | CASSLGFGQGPSYEQYF | TGTGCCAGCAGCTTAGGTTTCGGGCAGGGCCCTTCCTACGAGCAGTACTTC
TRBJ2-3 | TRBV28 | . | . | CASSSPAGRGTDTQYF | TGTGCCAGCAGTTCCCCTGCGGGACGGGGCACAGATACGCAGTATTTT
TRBJ2-7 | TRBV7-9 | . | . | CASSLEGFQPKEQYF | TGTGCCAGCAGCTTAGAGGGCTTCCAACCGAAGGAGCAGTACTTC
TRBJ1-3 | TRBV18 | . | . | CASSPDGHLVSGNTIYF | TGTGCCAGCTCACCAGATGGCCATCTGGTCTCTGGAAACACCATATATTTT
TRBJ1-2 | TRBV14 | . | . | CASSQGGDIYGYTF | TGTGCCAGCAGCCAAGGGGGGGACATCTATGGCTACACCTTC
TRBJ1-4 | TRBV18 | . | TRBD1 | CASSQKQGPDLANEKLFF | TGTGCCAGCTCACAGAAACAGGGGCCGGATTTGGCTAATGAAAAACTGTTTTTT
TRBJ2-1 | TRBV7-9 | . | . | CASSLDIAYNEQFF | TGTGCCAGCAGCTTAGACATAGCCTACAATGAGCAGTTCTTC
TRBJ2-7 | TRBV27 | . | TRBD1 | CASSSYDRVGYEQYF | TGTGCCAGCAGTTCTTACGACAGGGTCGGTTACGAGCAGTACTTC
TRBJ1-6 | TRBV5-6 | . | . | CASSLGSSYNSPLHF | TGTGCCAGCAGCTTGGGAAGCTCCTATAATTCACCCCTCCACTTT
TRBJ1-2 | TRBV19 | . | . | CASPPRGVADYGYTF | TGTGCCAGCCCCCCCCGCGGGGTGGCCGACTATGGCTACACCTTC
TRBJ2-5 | TRBV27 | . | . | CASSSWDKVETQYF | TGTGCCAGCAGTTCCTGGGACAAAGTGGAGACCCAGTACTTC
TRBJ2-7 | TRBV6-6 | . | TRBD2 | CASSFSGSSYEQYF | TGTGCCAGCAGTTTTAGCGGGAGCTCCTACGAGCAGTACTTC
TRBJ1-1 | TRBV7-2 | . | . | CASSLAGNEAFF | TGTGCCAGCAGCTTAGCAGGGAATGAAGCTTTCTTT
TRBJ2-3 | TRBV4-3 | . | . | CASSQIEGGTDTQYF | TGCGCCAGCAGCCAAATAGAAGGAGGCACAGATACGCAGTATTTT
TRBJ2-7 | TRBV5-6 | . | . | CASSFRGSGEQYF | TGTGCCAGCAGCTTTCGGGGTTCAGGCGAGCAGTACTTC
TRBJ2-1 | TRBV30 | . | . | CAWNRVNNEQFF | TGTGCCTGGAACCGGGTCAACAATGAGCAGTTCTTC
TRBJ1-6 | TRBV30 | . | . | CAWSVQKGSYNSPLHF | TGTGCCTGGAGTGTACAGAAAGGATCCTATAATTCACCCCTCCACTTT
TRBJ1-3 | TRBV14 | . | . | CASSQAGASGNTIYF | TGTGCCAGCAGCCAAGCCGGCGCCTCTGGAAACACCATATATTTT
TRBJ2-1 | TRBV5-1 | . | TRBD2 | CASSSVAGGLGDEQFF | TGCGCCAGCAGCTCGGTAGCGGGGGGGCTAGGCGATGAGCAGTTCTTC
TRBJ1-1 | TRBV19 | . | . | CASRQTKIEAFF | TGTGCCAGTAGACAGACTAAAATTGAAGCTTTCTTT